This TCR beta chain is from a study of blood T cell repertoires in COVID-19. Across the whole study: The analysed material was cDNA or gDNA that came from T cells, B-cell-depleted T cells, or PBMCs.

The CDR3 consists of 15 residues. Germline V gene sequence: CDR1 SGDLS, CDR2 YYNGEE. V gave up 0 bases and J gave up 6 bases; unmatched junction bases: 6. Enrollment of patients from Seattle took place during active infection, with longitudinal follow-up. This table comes from immunoSEQ multiplex PCR, and its TCRdb copy is limited to in-frame clones, with some not included. The table has under 100,000 clones, 70% to 85% seen once. This clone was counted a single time. The chain joins TRBV9 to TRBJ2-1, with TRBD1 identical over 7 bases. The TCR originated in a woman of 80 years or more with COVID-19, enrolled during active disease. Sequenced input: peripheral blood. This chain's CDR3 is CASSVAGTESNEQFF. In nucleotides, the CDR3 is TGTGCCAGCAGCGTAGCCGGGACAGAAAGCAATGAGCAGTTCTTC.